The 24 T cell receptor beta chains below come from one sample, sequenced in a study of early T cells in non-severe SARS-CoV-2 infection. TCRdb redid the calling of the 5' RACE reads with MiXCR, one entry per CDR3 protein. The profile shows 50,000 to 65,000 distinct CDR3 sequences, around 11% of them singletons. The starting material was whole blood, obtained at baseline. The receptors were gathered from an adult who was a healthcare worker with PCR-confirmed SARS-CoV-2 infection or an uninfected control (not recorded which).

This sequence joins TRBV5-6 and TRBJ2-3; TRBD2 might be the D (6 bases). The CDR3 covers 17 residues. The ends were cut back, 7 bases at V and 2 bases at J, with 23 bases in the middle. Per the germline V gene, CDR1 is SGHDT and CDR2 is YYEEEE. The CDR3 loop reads CASRGTRRGYSTDTQYF. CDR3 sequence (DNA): TGTGCCAGCCGCGGGACCAGACGGGGTTACTCCACAGATACGCAGTATTTT.

Here the CDR3 reads CSVDRGGGIGFSEQFF. Written as DNA, the CDR3 is TGCAGCGTTGACCGTGGAGGAGGGATCGGGTTCAGTGAGCAGTTCTTC. J is TRBJ2-1 and V is TRBV29-1; tentatively, D is TRBD2 (6 bases). Trimming left V 3 bases short and J 9 bases short, with 24 bases between. CDR1 SQVTM and CDR2 ANQGSEA come from the germline V gene. The CDR3 is 16 amino acids.

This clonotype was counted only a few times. The chain's CDR3 is CASSFGIGALGNTIYF. The CDR3 nucleotides read TGTGCCAGCAGCTTTGGAATTGGGGCCCTTGGAAACACCATATATTTT. The chain employs TRBV7-6 and TRBJ1-3; D may be TRBD1 (5 bases). The V and J ends lost 3 bases and 3 bases respectively, with 15 bases between them. In germline, CDR1 is SGHVS, CDR2 FNYEAQ. The CDR3 has 16 residues. The entire variable domain, with the rest obtained from reference TRBV7-6 and TRBJ1-3, is as follows: GAGVSQSPRYKVTKRGQDVALRCDPISGHVSLYWYRQALGQGPEFLTYFNYEAQQDKSGLPNDRFSAERPEGSISTLTIQRTEQRDSAMYRCASSFGIGALGNTIYFGEGSWLTVV.

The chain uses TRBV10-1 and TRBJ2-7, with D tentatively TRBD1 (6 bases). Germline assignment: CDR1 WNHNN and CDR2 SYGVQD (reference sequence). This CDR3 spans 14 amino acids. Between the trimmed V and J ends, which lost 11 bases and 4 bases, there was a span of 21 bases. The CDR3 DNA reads TGCGCCGTAAAAGCAGGGGCTACCGCTTACGAGCAGTACTTC. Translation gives CAVKAGATAYEQYF.

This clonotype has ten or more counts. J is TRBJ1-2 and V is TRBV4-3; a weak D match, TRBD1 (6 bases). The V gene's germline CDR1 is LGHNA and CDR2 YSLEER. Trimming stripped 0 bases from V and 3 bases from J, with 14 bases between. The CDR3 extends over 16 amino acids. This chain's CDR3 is CASSQEDRGRHYGYTF. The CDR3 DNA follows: TGCGCCAGCAGCCAAGAAGACCGGGGGCGCCACTATGGCTACACCTTC.

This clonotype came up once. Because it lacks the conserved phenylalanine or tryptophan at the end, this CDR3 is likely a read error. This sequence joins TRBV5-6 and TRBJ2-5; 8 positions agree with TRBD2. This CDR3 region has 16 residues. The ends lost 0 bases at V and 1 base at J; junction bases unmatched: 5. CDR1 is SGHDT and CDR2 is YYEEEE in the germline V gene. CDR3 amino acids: CASSLGPLAVQETQYL. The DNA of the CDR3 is TGTGCCAGCAGCTTGGGGCCACTAGCGGTCCAAGAGACCCAGTACCTC.

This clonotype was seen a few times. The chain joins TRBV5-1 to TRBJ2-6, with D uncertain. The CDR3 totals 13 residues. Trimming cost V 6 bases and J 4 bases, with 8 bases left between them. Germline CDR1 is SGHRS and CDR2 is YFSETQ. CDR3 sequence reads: CASKSGGANVLTF. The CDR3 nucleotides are TGCGCCAGCAAATCCGGCGGGGCCAACGTCCTGACTTTC.

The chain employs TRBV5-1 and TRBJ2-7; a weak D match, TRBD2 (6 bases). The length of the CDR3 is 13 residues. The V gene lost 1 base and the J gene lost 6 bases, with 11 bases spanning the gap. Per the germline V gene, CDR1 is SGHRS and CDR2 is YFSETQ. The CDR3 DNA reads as TGCGCCAGCAGCTTGCAGACTAGAGGCGAGCAGTACTTC. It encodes CASSLQTRGEQYF.

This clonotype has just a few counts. The CDR3 here is CASSLGYPGTGRYEQYF. For the CDR3, the DNA is TGTGCCAGCAGTCTAGGCTATCCCGGGACAGGGCGCTACGAGCAGTACTTC. The rearrangement uses TRBV6-5 and TRBJ2-7; 9 bases match TRBD1. V was pared by 5 bases and J by 3 bases, with 14 bases of the junction left unmatched. The CDR3 totals 17 residues. In germline, CDR1 is MNHEY, CDR2 SVGAGI.

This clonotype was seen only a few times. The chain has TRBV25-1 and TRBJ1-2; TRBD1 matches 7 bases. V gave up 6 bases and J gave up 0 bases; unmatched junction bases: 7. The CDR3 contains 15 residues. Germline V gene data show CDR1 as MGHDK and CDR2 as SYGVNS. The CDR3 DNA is TGTGCCAGCAGGATGTCGGGGACAGCTAACTATGGCTACACCTTC. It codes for CASRMSGTANYGYTF.

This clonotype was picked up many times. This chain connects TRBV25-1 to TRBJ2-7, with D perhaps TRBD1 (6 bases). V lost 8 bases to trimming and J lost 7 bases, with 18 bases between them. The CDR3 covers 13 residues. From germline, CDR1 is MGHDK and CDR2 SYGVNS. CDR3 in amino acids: CASARTGLREQYF. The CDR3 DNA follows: TGTGCCAGCGCCCGTACAGGGCTCAGGGAGCAGTACTTC.

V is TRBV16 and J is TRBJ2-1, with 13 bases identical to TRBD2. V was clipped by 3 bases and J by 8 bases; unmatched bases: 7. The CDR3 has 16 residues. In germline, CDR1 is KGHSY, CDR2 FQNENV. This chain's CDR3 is CASSQSLAGGMDEQFF. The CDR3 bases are TGTGCCAGCAGCCAGTCACTAGCGGGGGGGATGGATGAGCAGTTCTTC.

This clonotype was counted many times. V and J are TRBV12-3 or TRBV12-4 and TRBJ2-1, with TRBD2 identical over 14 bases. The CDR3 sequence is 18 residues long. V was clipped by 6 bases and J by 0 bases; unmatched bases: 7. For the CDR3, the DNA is TGTGCCAGCAGAGCGTTGGGGACTAGCGGGGGCTCCTACAATGAGCAGTTCTTC. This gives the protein CASRALGTSGGSYNEQFF.

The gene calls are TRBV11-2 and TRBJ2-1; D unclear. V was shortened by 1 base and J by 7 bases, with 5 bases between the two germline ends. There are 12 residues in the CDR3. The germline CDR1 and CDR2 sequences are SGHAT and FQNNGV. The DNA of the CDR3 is TGTGCCAGCAGCTTAGGCCGAAATGAGCAGTTCTTC. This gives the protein CASSLGRNEQFF.

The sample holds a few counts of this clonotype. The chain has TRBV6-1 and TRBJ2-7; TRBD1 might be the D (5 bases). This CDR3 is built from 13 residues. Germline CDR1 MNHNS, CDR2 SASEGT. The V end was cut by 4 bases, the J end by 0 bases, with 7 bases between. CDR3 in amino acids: CASSVTASYEQYF. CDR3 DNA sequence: TGTGCCAGCAGTGTGACAGCCTCCTACGAGCAGTACTTC.

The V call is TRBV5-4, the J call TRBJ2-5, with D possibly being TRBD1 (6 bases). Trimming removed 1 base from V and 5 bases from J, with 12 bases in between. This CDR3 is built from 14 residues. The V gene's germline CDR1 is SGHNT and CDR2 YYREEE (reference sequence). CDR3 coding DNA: TGTGCCAGCAGCTTGTGGGGGCCTGGGGAGACCCAGTACTTC. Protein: CASSLWGPGETQYF.

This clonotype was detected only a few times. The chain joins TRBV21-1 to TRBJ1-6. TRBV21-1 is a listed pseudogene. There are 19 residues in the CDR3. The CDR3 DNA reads TGTGCCAGCAGCCCATCCAAGGATCTGCTGCCCTCCTATAATTCACCCCTCCACTTT. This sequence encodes CASSPSKDLLPSYNSPLHF.

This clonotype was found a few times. CDR3 nucleotides: TGCGCCAGCAGCCAAGAGTTTGCGGGCAGCACAGATACGCAGTATTTT. Its translation: CASSQEFAGSTDTQYF. The chain recombines TRBV4-3 with TRBJ2-3; TRBD2 is a possible D gene (5 bases). CDR3 size: 16 residues. Trimming took 0 bases from V and 0 from J, leaving 10 bases between them. Per germline, CDR1 LGHNA and CDR2 YSLEER.

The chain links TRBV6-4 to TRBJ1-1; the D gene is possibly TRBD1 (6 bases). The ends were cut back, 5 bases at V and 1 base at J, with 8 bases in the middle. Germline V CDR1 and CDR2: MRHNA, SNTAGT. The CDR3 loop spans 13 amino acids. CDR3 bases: TGTGCCAGCAGTCAGGGGACGAACACTGAAGCTTTCTTT. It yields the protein CASSQGTNTEAFF.

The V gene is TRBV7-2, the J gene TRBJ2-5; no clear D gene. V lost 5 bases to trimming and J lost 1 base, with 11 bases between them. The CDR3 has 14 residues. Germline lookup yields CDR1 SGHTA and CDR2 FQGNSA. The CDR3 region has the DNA TGTGCCAGCAGCCCGTGGGGTATCCAAGAGACCCAGTACTTC. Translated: CASSPWGIQETQYF.

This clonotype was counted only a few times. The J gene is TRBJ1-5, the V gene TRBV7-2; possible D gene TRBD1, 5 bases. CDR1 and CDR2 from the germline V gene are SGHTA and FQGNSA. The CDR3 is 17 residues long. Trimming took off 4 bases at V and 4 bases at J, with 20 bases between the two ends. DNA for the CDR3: TGTGCCAGCAGCTCTCCGACGGGACCGGTAACGAATCAGCCCCAGCATTTT. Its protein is CASSSPTGPVTNQPQHF.

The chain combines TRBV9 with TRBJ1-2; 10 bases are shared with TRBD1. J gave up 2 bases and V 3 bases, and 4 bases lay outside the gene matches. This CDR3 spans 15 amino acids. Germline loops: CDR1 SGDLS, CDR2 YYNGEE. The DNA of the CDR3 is TGTGCCAGCAGCGGAATGACAGGGGGCAACTATGGCTACACCTTC. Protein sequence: CASSGMTGGNYGYTF.

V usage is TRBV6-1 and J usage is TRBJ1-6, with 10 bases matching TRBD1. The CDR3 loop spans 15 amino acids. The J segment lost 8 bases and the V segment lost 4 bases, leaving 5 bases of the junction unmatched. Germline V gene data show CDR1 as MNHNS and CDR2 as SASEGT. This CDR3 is CASSGGTGEDSPLHF. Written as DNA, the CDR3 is TGTGCCAGCAGTGGAGGGACAGGGGAGGATTCACCCCTCCACTTT.

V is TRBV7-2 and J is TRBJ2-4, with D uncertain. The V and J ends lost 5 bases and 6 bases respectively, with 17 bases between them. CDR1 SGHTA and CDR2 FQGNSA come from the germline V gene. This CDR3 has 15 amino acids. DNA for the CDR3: TGTGCCAGCAGCCTAGACGCAGCTTTAGGAAACATTCAGTACTTC. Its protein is CASSLDAALGNIQYF.